Below, 11 T cell receptor beta chains from the same sample are listed, as sequenced in a study of identical twins. TCRdb recomputed calls from the 5' RACE reads with MiXCR, one row per CDR3 protein. The table has about 300,000 distinct CDR3 sequences, 9% to 15% seen once. These sequences were also reported in another study, on yellow fever vaccine responses in identical twins.

The sample comprised CD8+ T cells sorted from blood. Every receptor here comes from a woman aged 18-29 years in good health.

This clonotype was recorded a few times. The CDR3 region has the DNA TGTGCCATCAGGAGGACAGCGAGAACTAATGAAAAACTGTTTTTT. Encoded protein: CAIRRTARTNEKLFF. This chain uses TRBV10-3 with TRBJ1-4, with a possible D match to TRBD1 (6 bases). The CDR3 length is 15 residues. Trimming stripped 6 bases from V and 1 base from J, with 12 bases between. The germline V gene encodes CDR1 ENHRY and CDR2 SYGVKD.

In its sample, this clonotype was seen a few times. V is TRBV20-1 and J is TRBJ1-2; 7 bases map to TRBD1. With 3 bases clipped from V and 3 bases from J, the junction kept 10 bases outside the gene matches. The germline V gene has CDR1 DFQATT and CDR2 SNEGSKA (reference sequence). There are 15 residues in the CDR3. The CDR3 region is CSASSNRGKDYGYTF. The CDR3 region has the DNA TGCAGTGCTAGCTCGAACAGGGGAAAGGACTATGGCTACACCTTC.

This clonotype appeared many times. The chain couples TRBV12-3 or TRBV12-4 to TRBJ2-1; D is unclear. The CDR3 consists of 13 residues. Trimming took 3 bases from V and 4 from J, leaving 7 bases between them. CDR3 bases: TGTGCCAGCAGTTTGGATAGGTACAATGAGCAGTTCTTC. It specifies CASSLDRYNEQFF.

The genes are TRBV7-6 and TRBJ2-1; 11 bases align to TRBD2. This CDR3 has 17 amino acids. Per the germline V gene, CDR1 is SGHVS and CDR2 is FNYEAQ. V was pared by 1 base and J by 9 bases, with 11 bases of the junction left unmatched. The CDR3 region is CASSLGLITSGRSEQFF. The DNA of the CDR3 is TGTGCCAGCAGCTTAGGTCTCATTACTAGCGGGAGATCTGAGCAGTTCTTC.

This clonotype was found a few times. The chain links TRBV20-1 to TRBJ2-7; D possibly corresponds to TRBD2 (7 bases). V shed 7 bases and J shed 2 bases, with 9 bases lying between them. The CDR3 length is 11 residues. Germline V lookup: CDR1 DFQATT, CDR2 SNEGSKA (reference sequence). CDR3 sequence (DNA): TGCAGTGTAGGGGGGGCCTACGAGCAGTACGTC. It codes for CSVGGAYEQYV.

The chain uses TRBV6-2 or TRBV6-3 and TRBJ1-4, with a weak D call TRBD1 (5 bases). Germline lookup yields CDR1 MNHEY and CDR2 SVGEGT. The V end was cut by 8 bases, the J end by 7 bases, with 11 bases between. The CDR3 totals 12 residues. CDR3: CASRGGGEKLFF. The DNA of the CDR3 is TGTGCCAGCCGCGGGGGAGGTGAAAAACTGTTTTTT.

This clonotype turned up a few times. The chain carries TRBV6-1 and TRBJ2-7, with 7 bases aligning to TRBD1. V dropped 5 bases and J dropped 0; count of bases not matched to a gene: 16. CDR1 is MNHNS, CDR2 SASEGT, per germline. CDR3 length: 18 amino acids. This chain's CDR3 is CASSKTRTGEISSYEQYV. CDR3 sequence (DNA): TGTGCCAGCAGTAAAACTAGGACAGGAGAAATCAGCTCCTACGAGCAGTACGTC.

This clonotype has a count of ten or more. The rearrangement links TRBV29-1 to TRBJ2-7, with a possible D match to TRBD1 (6 bases). This CDR3 is 13 amino acids long. Trimming removed 4 bases from V and 0 bases from J, with 10 bases in between. Germline loops: CDR1 SQVTM, CDR2 ANQGSEA. CDR3 residues: CSVVTGYSYEQYV. The CDR3 coding sequence is TGCAGCGTTGTTACAGGGTACTCCTACGAGCAGTACGTC.

This clonotype has a handful of counts. The V and J genes are TRBV11-2 and TRBJ2-1; 9 nucleotides match TRBD1. Germline V gene lookup returns CDR1 SGHAT and CDR2 FQNNGV. J gave up 4 bases and V 4 bases, and 5 bases lay outside the gene matches. This CDR3 has 15 amino acids. The CDR3 coding sequence is TGTGCCAGCAGCTCTACAGGGGGCGTATACAATGAGCAGTTCTTC. Translating gives CASSSTGGVYNEQFF.

This clonotype was observed a handful of times. This chain links TRBV4-1 with TRBJ2-7; 13 bases are shared with TRBD2. The CDR3 runs 15 residues. The V and J ends lost 3 bases and 2 bases, in that order; junction bases with no gene match: 1. Germline V CDR1 and CDR2: MGHRA, YSYEKL. The DNA of the CDR3 is TGCGCCAGCAGCCACGGACTAGCGGGAGCCTACGAGCAGTACTTC. Protein sequence: CASSHGLAGAYEQYF.

The sample holds many counts of this clonotype. The chain joins TRBV4-2 to TRBJ2-1, with 8 bases that match TRBD2. V gave up 0 bases and J gave up 5 bases; unmatched junction bases: 6. Per the germline V gene, CDR1 is LGHNA and CDR2 is YNFKEQ. The CDR3 extends over 16 amino acids. The CDR3 is CASSQDPGGAHNEQFF. The CDR3 DNA reads TGTGCCAGCAGCCAAGATCCCGGGGGGGCCCACAATGAGCAGTTCTTC.